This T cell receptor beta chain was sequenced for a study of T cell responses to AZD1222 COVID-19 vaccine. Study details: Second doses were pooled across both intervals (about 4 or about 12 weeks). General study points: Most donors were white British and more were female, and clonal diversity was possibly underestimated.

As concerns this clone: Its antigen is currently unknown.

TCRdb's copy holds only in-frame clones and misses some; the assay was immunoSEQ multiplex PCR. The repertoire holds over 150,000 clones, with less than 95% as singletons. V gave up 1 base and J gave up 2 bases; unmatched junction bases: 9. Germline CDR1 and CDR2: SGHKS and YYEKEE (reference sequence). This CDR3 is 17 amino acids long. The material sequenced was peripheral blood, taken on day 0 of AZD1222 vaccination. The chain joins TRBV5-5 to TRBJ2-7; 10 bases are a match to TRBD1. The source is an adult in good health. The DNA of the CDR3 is TGTGCCAGCAGCTTGACGGTAGGGGGACAGGGGACCTACGAGCAGTACTTC. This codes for CASSLTVGGQGTYEQYF.